The rows below give T cell receptor beta chains drawn from one sample of a study of cytomegalovirus exposure and HLA in healthy donors. TCRdb keeps only in-frame clones here, not all; method: immunoSEQ multiplex PCR. The sample carries under 200,000 clones, roughly 81% recorded once. Input material: PBMCs. The receptors shown here come from a woman in her 30s in good health and CMV-seronegative. Both conserved end residues are part of each CDR3. Fields, in order: D gene, V gene, J gene, clone size, CDR3 DNA, CDR3 protein. The D gene is left open where the match is weak. Size is stated for part of the rows, as once, few or many counts, or as a class when the clone is expanded.

D: NA; V: TRBV19; J: TRBJ1-4; size: NA; DNA: TGTGCCAGTAGTAAACCCCAGGGGTTTCCGGAAAAACTGTTTTTT; CDR3: CASSKPQGFPEKLFF
D: TRBD2; V: TRBV7-6; J: TRBJ2-1; size: few; DNA: TGTGCCAGCAGCTTACAACCCAGCGGGAGGGGCAAGGGGGAGTTCTTC; CDR3: CASSLQPSGRGKGEFF
D: NA; V: TRBV18; J: TRBJ1-5; size: NA; DNA: TGTGCCAGCTCACCGCGGACACAAAATAGCAATCAGCCCCAGCATTTT; CDR3: CASSPRTQNSNQPQHF
D: TRBD1; V: TRBV6-6; J: TRBJ2-7; size: NA; DNA: TGTGCCAGCTCCCCACAGGGGTCGTACGAGCAGTACTTC; CDR3: CASSPQGSYEQYF
D: TRBD2; V: TRBV7-9; J: TRBJ2-1; size: NA; DNA: TGTGCCAGCAGCTTAGCACTAGCGGTCTACAATGAGCAGTTCTTC; CDR3: CASSLALAVYNEQFF
D: TRBD2; V: TRBV4-1; J: TRBJ2-7; size: NA; DNA: TGCGCCAGCAGCCAGACGACTAGCGGGAGTTCGTACGAGCAGTACTTC; CDR3: CASSQTTSGSSYEQYF
D: TRBD2; V: TRBV11-1; J: TRBJ2-5; size: NA; DNA: TGTGCCAGCAGCTTAAGAACGGGAGGGAGACAAGAGACCCAGTACTTC; CDR3: CASSLRTGGRQETQYF
D: TRBD2; V: TRBV6-6; J: TRBJ2-1; size: NA; DNA: TGTGCCAGCAGTTGGACTAGCGGGAACCGGGAGTTCTTC; CDR3: CASSWTSGNREFF
D: NA; V: TRBV10-3; J: TRBJ2-7; size: NA; DNA: TGTGCCATCAGTGGCGTAGCCTACGAGGGCTACGAGCAGTACTTC; CDR3: CAISGVAYEGYEQYF
D: NA; V: TRBV6-6; J: TRBJ2-2; size: NA; DNA: TGTGCCAGCAGTCCCCGACCCTTGGGGGCCGCCGGGGAGCTGTTTTTT; CDR3: CASSPRPLGAAGELFF
D: TRBD1; V: TRBV6-4; J: TRBJ2-3; size: few; DNA: TGTGCCAGCAGTGACTCGGGACAGGGGGCAGATACGCAGTATTTT; CDR3: CASSDSGQGADTQYF
D: NA; V: TRBV30; J: TRBJ2-7; size: many; DNA: TGTGCCTGGGGGAGGAGGGAGACGTCTGCCGAGCAGTACTTC; CDR3: CAWGRRETSAEQYF
D: TRBD1; V: TRBV5-8; J: TRBJ1-5; size: NA; DNA: TGTGCCAGCAGCTTCCGGACAGGGAGAATTCAGCCCCAGCATTTT; CDR3: CASSFRTGRIQPQHF
D: TRBD2; V: TRBV5-4; J: TRBJ2-1; size: NA; DNA: TGTGCCAGCAGCCCTCCTGGGGGTAGCGGGGTCAATGAGCAGTTCTTC; CDR3: CASSPPGGSGVNEQFF